This TCR beta chain was obtained from a study of OX40 agonist ivuxolimab in advanced cancers. Across the study: Across the patients, intravenous ivuxolimab was delivered every 2 weeks at 0.01 to 10 mg/kg.

Systemic immunosuppression or autoimmune disease history was grounds to exclude patients. Here immunoSEQ multiplex PCR was the method, and the copy in TCRdb shows in-frame clones only, minus some. The sample has approximately 69,000 clones, 88% seen once. Germline values: CDR1 KGHSY, CDR2 FQNENV. Deletions cut 0 bases from V and 5 bases from J, with 1 base between. The CDR3 contains 11 residues. Sequences were derived from CD4+ or CD8+ T cells sorted from blood, sampled in a trial of the OX40 agonist ivuxolimab. V and J are TRBV16 and TRBJ2-5, with D unclear. This TCR derives from an adult with an advanced solid tumor such as melanoma, head and neck, liver or kidney cancer. The CDR3 region is CASSQSETQYF. In DNA form, the CDR3 reads TGTGCCAGCAGCCAATCGGAGACCCAGTACTTC.